The 6 T cell receptor beta chains presented below share a single source sample, sequenced in a study of T cell responses to AZD1222 COVID-19 vaccine. The method was immunoSEQ multiplex PCR; TCRdb's version includes in-frame clones alone and lacks a portion of them. The table includes over 150,000 clones, approximately 87% detected once. The sequences come from peripheral blood, collected on day 0 of MenACWY control vaccination. These receptors were collected from an adult in good health.

V usage is TRBV24-1 and J usage is TRBJ1-5; perhaps TRBD1 as D (5 bases). Trimming removed 4 bases at V and 1 base at J, with 10 bases between. Germline CDR1 is KGHDR and CDR2 is SFDVKD. This CDR3 contains 15 residues. The CDR3 DNA follows: TGTGCCACCAGTGAAACGGCAGGGAGCAATCAGCCCCAGCATTTT. Translating it yields CATSETAGSNQPQHF.

J is TRBJ2-7 and V is TRBV6-1; 10 nucleotides align to TRBD1. V was pared by 1 base and J by 4 bases, with 10 bases of the junction left unmatched. The CDR3 is 17 residues long. CDR1 is MNHNS and CDR2 is SASEGT in the germline V gene. DNA for the CDR3: TGTGCCAGCAGTGAAGGGGACAGGGGAAATTTAGTGTACGAGCAGTACGTC. Its translation: CASSEGDRGNLVYEQYV.

The V and J genes are TRBV2 and TRBJ1-3, with D perhaps TRBD1 (6 bases). V lost 2 bases and J 3 bases, leaving 11 bases between the germline ends. Germline V CDR1 and CDR2: SNHLY, FYNNEI. The CDR3 loop spans 15 amino acids. The CDR3 DNA sequence: TGTGCCAGCAGTGAAACACAGGGAGGTGGAAACACCATATATTTT. Protein product: CASSETQGGGNTIYF.

This clone was found once. The J gene is TRBJ1-2, the V gene TRBV10-1, with 12 bases that match TRBD1. Germline V CDR1 and CDR2: WNHNN, SYGVQD (reference sequence). J lost 4 bases, V lost 10 bases, and 13 bases had no gene match. The CDR3 consists of 16 residues. This CDR3 is CANPPGQGAHLYGYTF. In nucleotides, the CDR3 is TGCGCCAACCCCCCGGGACAGGGGGCGCATCTCTATGGCTACACCTTC.

This clone was counted between two and nine times. In DNA, the CDR3 is TGTGCCAGCAGCTTGGCAGGGACCTATGAAAAACTGTTTTTT. Its protein product is CASSLAGTYEKLFF. The chain joins TRBV7-2 to TRBJ1-4; D might be TRBD1 (5 bases). Trimming pared 3 bases from V and 6 bases from J, leaving 11 bases between. The CDR3 runs 14 residues. Germline V gene data show CDR1 as SGHTA and CDR2 as FQGNSA.

The gene calls are TRBV11-2 and TRBJ2-7; D is unclear. V was trimmed by 0 bases and J by 4 bases, leaving 7 bases between them. The CDR3 has 13 residues. CDR1 is SGHAT, CDR2 FQNNGV, per germline. CDR3 region: CASSLDLGYEQYF. CDR3 in DNA: TGTGCCAGCAGCTTAGATCTGGGTTACGAGCAGTACTTC.